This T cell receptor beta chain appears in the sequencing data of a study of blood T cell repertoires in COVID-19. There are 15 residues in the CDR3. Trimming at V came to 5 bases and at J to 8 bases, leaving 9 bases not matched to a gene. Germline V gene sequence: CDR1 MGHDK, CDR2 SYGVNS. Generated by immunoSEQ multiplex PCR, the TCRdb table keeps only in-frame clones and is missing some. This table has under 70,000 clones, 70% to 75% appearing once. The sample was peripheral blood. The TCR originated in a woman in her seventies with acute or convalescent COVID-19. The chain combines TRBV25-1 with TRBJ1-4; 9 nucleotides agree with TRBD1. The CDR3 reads CASSPRDRVGEKLFF. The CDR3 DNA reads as TGTGCCAGCAGTCCCCGGGACAGGGTTGGGGAAAAACTGTTTTTT.